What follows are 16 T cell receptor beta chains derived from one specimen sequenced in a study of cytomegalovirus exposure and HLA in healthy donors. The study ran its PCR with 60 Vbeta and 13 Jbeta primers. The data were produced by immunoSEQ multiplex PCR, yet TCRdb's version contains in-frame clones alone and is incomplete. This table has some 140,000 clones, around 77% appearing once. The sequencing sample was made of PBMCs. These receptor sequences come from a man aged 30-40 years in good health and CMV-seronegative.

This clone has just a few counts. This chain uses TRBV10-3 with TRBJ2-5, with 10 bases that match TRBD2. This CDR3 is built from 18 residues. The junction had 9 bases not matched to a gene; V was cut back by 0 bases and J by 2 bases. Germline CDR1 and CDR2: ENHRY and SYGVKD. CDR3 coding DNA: TGTGCCATCAGTGAGTCCGATTCACTAGCGGGAAATCAAGAGACCCAGTACTTC. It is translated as CAISESDSLAGNQETQYF.

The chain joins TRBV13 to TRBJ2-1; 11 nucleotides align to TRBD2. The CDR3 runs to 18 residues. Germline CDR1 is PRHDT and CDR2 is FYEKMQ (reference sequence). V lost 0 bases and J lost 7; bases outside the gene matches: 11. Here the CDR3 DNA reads TGTGCCAGCAGCTTAGGGGGTCTAGCGGGAGGTGTGTTGAATGAGCAGTTCTTC. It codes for CASSLGGLAGGVLNEQFF.

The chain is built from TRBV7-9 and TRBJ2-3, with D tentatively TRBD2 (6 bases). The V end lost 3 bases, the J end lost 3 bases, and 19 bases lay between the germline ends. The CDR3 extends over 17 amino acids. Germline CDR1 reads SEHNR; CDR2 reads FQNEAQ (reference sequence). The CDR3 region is CASSLGDSLDKTDTQYF. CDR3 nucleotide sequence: TGTGCCAGCAGCTTGGGGGACTCCTTAGATAAGACAGATACGCAGTATTTT.

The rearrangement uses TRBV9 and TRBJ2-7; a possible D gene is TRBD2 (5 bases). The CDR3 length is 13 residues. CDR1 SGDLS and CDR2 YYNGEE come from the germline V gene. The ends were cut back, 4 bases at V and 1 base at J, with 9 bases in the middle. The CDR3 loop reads CASSPRLSYEQYF. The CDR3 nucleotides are TGTGCCAGCAGCCCCCGACTATCCTACGAGCAGTACTTC.

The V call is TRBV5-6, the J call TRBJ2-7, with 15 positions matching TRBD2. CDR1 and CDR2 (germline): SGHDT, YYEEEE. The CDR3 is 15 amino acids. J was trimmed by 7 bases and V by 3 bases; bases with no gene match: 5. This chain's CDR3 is CASSSGLAGGREQYF. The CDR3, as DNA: TGTGCCAGCAGCTCGGGACTAGCGGGAGGTCGGGAGCAGTACTTC.

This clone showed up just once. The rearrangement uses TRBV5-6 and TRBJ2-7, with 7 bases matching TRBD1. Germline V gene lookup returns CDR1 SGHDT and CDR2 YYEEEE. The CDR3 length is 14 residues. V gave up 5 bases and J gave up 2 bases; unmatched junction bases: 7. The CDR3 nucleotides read TGTGCCAGCAGGATCTCCGGGACAGCCTACGAGCAGTACTTC. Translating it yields CASRISGTAYEQYF.

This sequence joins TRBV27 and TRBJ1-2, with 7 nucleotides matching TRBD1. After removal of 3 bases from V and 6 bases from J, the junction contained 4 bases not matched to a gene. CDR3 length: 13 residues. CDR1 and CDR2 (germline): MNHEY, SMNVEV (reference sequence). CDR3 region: CASSFGTANGYTF. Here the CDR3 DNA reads TGTGCCAGCAGTTTTGGGACAGCAAATGGCTACACCTTC.

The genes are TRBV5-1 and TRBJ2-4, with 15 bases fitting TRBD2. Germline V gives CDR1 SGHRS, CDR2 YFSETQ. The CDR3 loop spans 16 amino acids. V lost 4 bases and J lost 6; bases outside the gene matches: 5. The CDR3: CASSPGTSGRINIQYF. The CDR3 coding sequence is TGCGCCAGCAGCCCGGGGACTAGCGGGAGGATAAACATTCAGTACTTC.

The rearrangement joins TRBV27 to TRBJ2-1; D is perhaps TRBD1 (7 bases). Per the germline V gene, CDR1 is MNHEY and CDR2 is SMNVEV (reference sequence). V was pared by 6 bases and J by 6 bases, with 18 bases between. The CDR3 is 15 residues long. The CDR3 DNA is TGTGCCAGCAGGCCCAGGGGGGCAGGGTCCAATGAGCAGTTCTTC. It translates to CASRPRGAGSNEQFF.

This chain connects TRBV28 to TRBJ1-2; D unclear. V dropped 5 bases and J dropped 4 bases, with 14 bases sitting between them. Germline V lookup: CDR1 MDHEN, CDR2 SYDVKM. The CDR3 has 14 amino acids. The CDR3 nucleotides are TGTGCCAGCAGTCACGATAGTAGTATCTATGGCTACACCTTC. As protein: CASSHDSSIYGYTF.

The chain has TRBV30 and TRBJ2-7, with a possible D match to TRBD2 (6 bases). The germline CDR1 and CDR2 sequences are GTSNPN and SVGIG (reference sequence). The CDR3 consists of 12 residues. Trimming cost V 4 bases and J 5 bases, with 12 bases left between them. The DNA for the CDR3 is TGTGCCTGGACCGGGACTCCCGACGAGCAGTACTTC. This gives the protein CAWTGTPDEQYF.

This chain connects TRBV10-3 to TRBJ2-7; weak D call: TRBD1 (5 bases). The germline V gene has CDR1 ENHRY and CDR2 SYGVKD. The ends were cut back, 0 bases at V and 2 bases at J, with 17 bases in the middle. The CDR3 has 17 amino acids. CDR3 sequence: CAISESPQGRLPYEQYF. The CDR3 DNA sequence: TGTGCCATCAGTGAGTCTCCGCAGGGCCGACTTCCCTACGAGCAGTACTTC.

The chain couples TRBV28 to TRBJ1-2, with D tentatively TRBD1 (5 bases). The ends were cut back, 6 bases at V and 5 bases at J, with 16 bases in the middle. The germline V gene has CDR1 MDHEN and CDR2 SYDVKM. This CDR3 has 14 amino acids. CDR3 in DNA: TGTGCCAGCAGACCAGGACAAATTCTTTATGGCTACACCTTC. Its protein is CASRPGQILYGYTF.

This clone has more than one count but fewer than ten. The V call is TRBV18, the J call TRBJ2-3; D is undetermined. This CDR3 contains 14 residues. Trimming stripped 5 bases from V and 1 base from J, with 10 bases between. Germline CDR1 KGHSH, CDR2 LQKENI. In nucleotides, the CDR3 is TGTGCCAGCTCAGGGCCTACAGGCACAGATACGCAGTATTTT. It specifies CASSGPTGTDTQYF.

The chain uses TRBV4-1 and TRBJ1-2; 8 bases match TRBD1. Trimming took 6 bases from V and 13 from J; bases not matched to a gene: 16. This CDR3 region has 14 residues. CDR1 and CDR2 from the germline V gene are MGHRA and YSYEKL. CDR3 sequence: CASSPDGQGLKCTF. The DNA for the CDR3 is TGCGCCAGCAGTCCTGACGGACAGGGCCTTAAGTGCACCTTC.

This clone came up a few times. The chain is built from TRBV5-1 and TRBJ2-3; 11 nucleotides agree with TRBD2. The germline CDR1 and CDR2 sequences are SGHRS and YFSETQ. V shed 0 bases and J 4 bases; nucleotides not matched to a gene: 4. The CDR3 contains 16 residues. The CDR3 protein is CASSLGLAGGADTQYF. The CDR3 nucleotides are TGCGCCAGCAGCTTGGGATTAGCGGGGGGGGCAGATACGCAGTATTTT.